The entry below describes one TCR beta chain. Its antigen is unidentified. The CDR3 spans 13 residues. The V segment lost 3 bases and the J segment 8 bases; nucleotides outside the gene matches: 6. The donors, all healthy, were Caucasians living in Russia, aged about 6 to 100. A second PCR of 7 to 11 cycles used a sample-barcoded 5' primer and a J-beta primer mix. TCRdb redid the calling of the 5' RACE reads with MiXCR, one entry per CDR3 protein. The table lists over 1,500,000 distinct CDR3 sequences, roughly 49% of them singletons, with around 2.1% in the top ten. This sample is part of a study of blood T cells in healthy people across ages. Study conclusions and caveats: Researchers deemed the diversity estimates from one million T cells underestimates.

The TCR was taken from a woman aged 40 to 50 in good health. The chain carries TRBV12-3 or TRBV12-4 and TRBJ1-2; 7 bases fit TRBD1. What was sequenced was blood. The CDR3 coding sequence is TGTGCCAGCAGTTTCGAGACAGGGCACGGCTACACCTTC. Translated, it gives CASSFETGHGYTF.